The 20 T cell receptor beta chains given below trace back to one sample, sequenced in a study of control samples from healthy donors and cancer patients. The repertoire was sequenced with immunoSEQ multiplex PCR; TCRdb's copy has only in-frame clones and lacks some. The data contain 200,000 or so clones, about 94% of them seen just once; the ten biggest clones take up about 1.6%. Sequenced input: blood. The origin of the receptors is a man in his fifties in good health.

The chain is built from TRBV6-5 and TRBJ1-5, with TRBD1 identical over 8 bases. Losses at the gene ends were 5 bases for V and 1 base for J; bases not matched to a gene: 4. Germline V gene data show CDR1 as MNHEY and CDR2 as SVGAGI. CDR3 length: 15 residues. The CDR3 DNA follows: TGTGCCAGCAGTACTCAGGGGGCCAGCAATCAGCCCCAGCATTTT. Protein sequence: CASSTQGASNQPQHF.

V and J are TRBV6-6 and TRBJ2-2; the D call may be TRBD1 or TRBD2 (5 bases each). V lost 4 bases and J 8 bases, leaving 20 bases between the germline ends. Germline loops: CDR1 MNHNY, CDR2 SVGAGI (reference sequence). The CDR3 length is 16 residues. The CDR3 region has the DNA TGTGCCAGCAGTTTGGACGGGGCCTTCCTTCAAGGGGAGCTGTTTTTT. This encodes CASSLDGAFLQGELFF.

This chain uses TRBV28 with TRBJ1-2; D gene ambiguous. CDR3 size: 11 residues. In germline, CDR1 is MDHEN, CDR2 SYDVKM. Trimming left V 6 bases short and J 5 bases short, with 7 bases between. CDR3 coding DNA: TGTGCCAGCAGGGAGGGATATGGCTACACCTTC. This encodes CASREGYGYTF.

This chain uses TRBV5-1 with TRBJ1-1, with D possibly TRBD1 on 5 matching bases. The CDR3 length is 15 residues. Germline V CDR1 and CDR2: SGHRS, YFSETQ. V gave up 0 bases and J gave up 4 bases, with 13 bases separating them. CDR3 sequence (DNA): TGCGCCAGCAGCTTGGGGGTAGGGGCTGTCACTGAAGCTTTCTTT. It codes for CASSLGVGAVTEAFF. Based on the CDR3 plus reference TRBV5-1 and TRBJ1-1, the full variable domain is KAGVTQTPRYLIKTRGQQVTLSCSPISGHRSVSWYQQTPGQGLQFLFEYFSETQRNKGNFPGRFSGRQFSNSRSEMNVSTLELGDSALYLCASSLGVGAVTEAFFGQGTRLTVV.

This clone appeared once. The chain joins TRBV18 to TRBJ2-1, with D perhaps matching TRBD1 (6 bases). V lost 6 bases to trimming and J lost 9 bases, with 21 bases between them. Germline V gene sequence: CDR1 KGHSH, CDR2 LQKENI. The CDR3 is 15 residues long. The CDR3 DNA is TGTGCCAGCTCTAGGACAGAATCGGACGGAAGTGAGCAGTTCTTC. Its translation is CASSRTESDGSEQFF.

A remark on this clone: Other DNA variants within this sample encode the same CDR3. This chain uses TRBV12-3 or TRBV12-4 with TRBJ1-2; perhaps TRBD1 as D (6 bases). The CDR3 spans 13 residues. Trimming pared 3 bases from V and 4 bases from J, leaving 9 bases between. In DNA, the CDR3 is TGTGCCAGCAGTTTGAGGGGGGGCTATGGCTACACCTTC. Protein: CASSLRGGYGYTF.

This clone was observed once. In nucleotides, the CDR3 is TGCAGTGCTAGTTCCGTAGGGGGAATCAGGGGCATTAACACTGAAGCTTTCTTT. Translated: CSASSVGGIRGINTEAFF. This chain connects TRBV20-1 to TRBJ1-1; D might be TRBD1 (6 bases). Germline-derived CDR1 and CDR2 are DFQATT and SNEGSKA (reference sequence). This CDR3 has 18 amino acids. V shed 3 bases and J shed 2 bases, with 25 bases lying between them.

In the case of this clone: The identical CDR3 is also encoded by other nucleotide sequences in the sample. CDR3 region: CASSFNYGYTF. CDR3 nucleotides: TGTGCCAGCAGTTTTAACTATGGCTACACCTTC. The chain employs TRBV12-3 or TRBV12-4 and TRBJ1-2; D unclear. Trimming cost V 3 bases and J 1 base, with 0 bases left between them. This CDR3 is 11 amino acids long.

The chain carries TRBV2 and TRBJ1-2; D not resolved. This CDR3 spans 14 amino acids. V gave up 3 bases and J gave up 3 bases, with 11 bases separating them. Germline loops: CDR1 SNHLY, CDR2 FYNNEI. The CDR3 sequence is CASSEKRLDYGYTF. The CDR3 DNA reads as TGTGCCAGCAGTGAGAAGCGATTGGACTATGGCTACACCTTC.

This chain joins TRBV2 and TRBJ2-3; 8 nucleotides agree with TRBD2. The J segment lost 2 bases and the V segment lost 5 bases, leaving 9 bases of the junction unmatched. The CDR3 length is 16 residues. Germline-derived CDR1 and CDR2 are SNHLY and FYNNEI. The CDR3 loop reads CASSIRSGGSTDTQYF. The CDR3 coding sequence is TGTGCCAGCAGTATACGGAGCGGGGGCTCCACAGATACGCAGTATTTT.

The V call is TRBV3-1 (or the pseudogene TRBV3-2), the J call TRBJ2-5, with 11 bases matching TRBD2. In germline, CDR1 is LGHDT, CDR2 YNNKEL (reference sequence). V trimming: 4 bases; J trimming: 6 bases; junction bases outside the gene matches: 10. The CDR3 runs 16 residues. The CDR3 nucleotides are TGTGCCAGCAGCCCGGGGGCTAGCGGGGGGCCAAAGACCCAGTACTTC. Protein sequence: CASSPGASGGPKTQYF.

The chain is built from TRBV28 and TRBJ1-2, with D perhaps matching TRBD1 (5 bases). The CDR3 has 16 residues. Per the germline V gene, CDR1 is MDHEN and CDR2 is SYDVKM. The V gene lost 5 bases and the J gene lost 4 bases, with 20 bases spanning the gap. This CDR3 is CASSTTWERGVYGYTF. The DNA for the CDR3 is TGTGCCAGCAGTACCACCTGGGAGAGGGGTGTCTATGGCTACACCTTC.

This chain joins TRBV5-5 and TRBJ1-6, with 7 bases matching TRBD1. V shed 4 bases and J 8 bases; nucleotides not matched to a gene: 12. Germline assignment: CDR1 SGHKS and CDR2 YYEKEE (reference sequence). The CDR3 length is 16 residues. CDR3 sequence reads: CASSAMRQGEYSPLHF. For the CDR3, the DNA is TGTGCCAGCAGCGCTATGCGGCAGGGGGAGTATTCACCCCTCCACTTT.

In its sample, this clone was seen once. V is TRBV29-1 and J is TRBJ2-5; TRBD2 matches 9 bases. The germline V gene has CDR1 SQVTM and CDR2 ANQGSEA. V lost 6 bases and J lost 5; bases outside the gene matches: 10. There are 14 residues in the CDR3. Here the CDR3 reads CSVYGLANRETQYF. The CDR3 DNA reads TGCAGCGTCTATGGACTAGCGAATCGGGAGACCCAGTACTTC.

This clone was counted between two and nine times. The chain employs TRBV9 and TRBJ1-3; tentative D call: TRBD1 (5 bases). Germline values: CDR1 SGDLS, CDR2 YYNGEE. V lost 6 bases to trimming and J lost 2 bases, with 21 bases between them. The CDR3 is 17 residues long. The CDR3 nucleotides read TGTGCCAGCACCCGGGACCCCAGGCCCCAAACTGGAAACACCATATATTTT. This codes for CASTRDPRPQTGNTIYF.

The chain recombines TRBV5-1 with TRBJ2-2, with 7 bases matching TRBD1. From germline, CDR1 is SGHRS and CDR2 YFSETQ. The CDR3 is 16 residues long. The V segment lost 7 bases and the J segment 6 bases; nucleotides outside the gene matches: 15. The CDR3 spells CASGVTGQAHSGELFF. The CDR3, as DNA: TGCGCCAGCGGCGTTACCGGACAGGCACATTCCGGGGAGCTGTTTTTT.

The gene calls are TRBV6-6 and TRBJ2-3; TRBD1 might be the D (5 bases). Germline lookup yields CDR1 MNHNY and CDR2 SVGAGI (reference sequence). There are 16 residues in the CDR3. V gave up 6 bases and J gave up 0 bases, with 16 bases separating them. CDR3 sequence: CASREQVVASTDTQYF. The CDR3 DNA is TGTGCCAGCAGAGAACAGGTCGTGGCTAGCACAGATACGCAGTATTTT.

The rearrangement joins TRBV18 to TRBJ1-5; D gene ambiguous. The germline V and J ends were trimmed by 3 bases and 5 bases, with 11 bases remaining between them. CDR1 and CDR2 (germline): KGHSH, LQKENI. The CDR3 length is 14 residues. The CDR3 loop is CASSPGGWDQPQHF. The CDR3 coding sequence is TGTGCCAGCTCACCCGGCGGCTGGGATCAGCCCCAGCATTTT.

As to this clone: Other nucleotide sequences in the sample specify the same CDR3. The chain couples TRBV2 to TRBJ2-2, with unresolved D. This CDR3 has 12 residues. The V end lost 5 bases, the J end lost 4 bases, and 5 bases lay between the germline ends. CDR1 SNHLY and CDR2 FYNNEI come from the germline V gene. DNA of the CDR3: TGTGCCAGCAGTCCCACCACCGGGGAGCTGTTTTTT. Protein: CASSPTTGELFF. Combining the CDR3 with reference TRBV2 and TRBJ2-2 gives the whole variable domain EPEVTQTPSHQVTQMGQEVILRCVPISNHLYFYWYRQILGQKVEFLVSFYNNEISEKSEIFDDQFSVERPDGSNFTLKIRSTKLEDSAMYFCASSPTTGELFFGEGSRLTVL.

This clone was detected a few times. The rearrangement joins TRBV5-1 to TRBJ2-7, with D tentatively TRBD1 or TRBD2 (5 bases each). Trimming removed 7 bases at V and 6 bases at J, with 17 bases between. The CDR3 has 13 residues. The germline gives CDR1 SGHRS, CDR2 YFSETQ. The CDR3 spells CASSRDLAREQYF. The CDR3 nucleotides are TGCGCCAGCTCCCGGGACCTCGCCCGCGAGCAGTACTTC.